This T cell receptor (beta chain) was captured by sequencing in a study of CD8 T cells in Susac syndrome. The multiple sclerosis control group was made up of treatment-naive patients with stable or active relapsing-remitting disease. Trimming took off 3 bases at V and 8 bases at J, with 16 bases between the two ends. The CDR3 runs 14 residues. The germline V gene encodes CDR1 SNHLY and CDR2 FYNNEI. Random hexamers primed reverse transcription of about 0.45 to 1 ug RNA. MiXCR, applied by TCRdb to the immunoSEQ multiplex PCR reads, yields one record per CDR3 protein. The sample holds about 300,000 distinct CDR3 sequences, just over 90% seen once.

The receptor was isolated from a human donor with multiple sclerosis. The sequencing sample was made of CD4+ T cells from PBMCs. V gene TRBV2 combines with J gene TRBJ1-2; D gene ambiguous. CDR3 nucleotides: TGTGCCAGCAGTGATTCGGCCATCGGGCGGGGCTACACCTTC. Translation: CASSDSAIGRGYTF.